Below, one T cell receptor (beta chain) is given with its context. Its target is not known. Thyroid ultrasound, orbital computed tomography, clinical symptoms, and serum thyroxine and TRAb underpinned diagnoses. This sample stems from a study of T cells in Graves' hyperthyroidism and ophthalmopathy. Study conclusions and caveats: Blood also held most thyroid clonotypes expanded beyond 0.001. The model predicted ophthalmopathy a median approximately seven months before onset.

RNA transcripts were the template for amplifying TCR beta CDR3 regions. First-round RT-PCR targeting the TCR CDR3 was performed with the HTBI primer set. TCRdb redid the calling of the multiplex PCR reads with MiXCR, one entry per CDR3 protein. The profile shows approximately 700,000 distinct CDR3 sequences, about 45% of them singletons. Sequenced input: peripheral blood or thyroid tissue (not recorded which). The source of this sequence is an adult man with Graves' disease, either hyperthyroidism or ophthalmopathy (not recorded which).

CDR3 residues: CASSPDAPGELFF. The CDR3 DNA sequence: TGTGCCAGCAGCCCAGACGCCCCCGGGGAGCTGTTTTTT. V usage is TRBV11-1 and J usage is TRBJ2-2; D ambiguous. This CDR3 has 13 amino acids. Deletions cut 5 bases from V and 6 bases from J, with 10 bases between. Per germline, CDR1 SGHAT and CDR2 FQDESV (reference sequence). The full variable domain, completed using reference TRBV11-1 and TRBJ2-2, is EAEVAQSPRYKITEKSQAVAFWCDPISGHATLYWYRQILGQGPELLVQFQDESVVDDSQLPKDRFSAERLKGVDSTLKIQPAELGDSAMYLCASSPDAPGELFFGEGSRLTVL.